This passage covers 24 T cell receptor beta chains from one sample sequenced in a study of blood T cell repertoires in COVID-19. Clones were sequenced by immunoSEQ multiplex PCR, and TCRdb holds only the in-frame ones, with some missing. Of around 140,000 clones listed, over 75% were seen once; the top ten hold 44%. Sequenced sample: peripheral blood. These receptors originate from a human donor in a cohort sampled during active COVID-19.

The CDR3: CASSPVNIQETQYF. The CDR3 DNA sequence: TGTGCCAGCTCACCAGTCAACATCCAAGAGACCCAGTACTTC. The chain couples TRBV18 to TRBJ2-5; D remains ambiguous. The CDR3 runs 14 residues. The germline CDR1 and CDR2 sequences are KGHSH and LQKENI. V was shortened by 2 bases and J by 1 base, with 8 bases between the two germline ends.

The rearrangement links TRBV5-1 to TRBJ2-1, with unresolved D. Trimming cost V 0 bases and J 1 base, with 11 bases left between them. Germline V gives CDR1 SGHRS, CDR2 YFSETQ. The CDR3 sequence is 16 residues long. CDR3 in DNA: TGCGCCAGCAGCTTGGCAGGTCGTTTTTCCTACAATGAGCAGTTCTTC. Protein product: CASSLAGRFSYNEQFF.

The chain employs TRBV7-9 and TRBJ2-6; D unclear. Germline V gene sequence: CDR1 SEHNR, CDR2 FQNEAQ (reference sequence). The V gene lost 8 bases and the J gene lost 1 base, with 3 bases spanning the gap. This CDR3 region has 12 residues. This CDR3 reads CASLSGANVLTF. The CDR3 DNA follows: TGTGCCAGCCTGTCTGGGGCCAACGTCCTGACTTTC.

The chain employs TRBV6-6 and TRBJ2-5; 7 positions match TRBD1. Germline V CDR1 and CDR2: MNHNY, SVGAGI (reference sequence). The CDR3 totals 15 residues. Unmatched junction bases numbered 8, after V lost 2 bases and J lost 5 bases. CDR3 amino acids: CASSYTGTVRETQYF. Written as DNA, the CDR3 is TGTGCCAGCAGTTACACCGGGACAGTTAGGGAGACCCAGTACTTC.

This chain links TRBV6-5 with TRBJ1-5; no clear D. The CDR3 runs 13 residues. The V end was cut by 2 bases, the J end by 2 bases, with 4 bases between. Germline loops: CDR1 MNHEY, CDR2 SVGAGI. CDR3 nucleotides: TGTGCCAGCAGTTACGCAGGCAATCAGCCCCAGCATTTT. It yields the protein CASSYAGNQPQHF.

V and J are TRBV7-2 and TRBJ2-7, with 10 positions matching TRBD1. Germline V lookup: CDR1 SGHTA, CDR2 FQGNSA. V dropped 2 bases and J dropped 3; count of bases not matched to a gene: 4. The CDR3 length is 15 residues. CDR3 bases: TGTGCCAGCAGCTTAACCGGGACAGGGGTCTACGAGCAGTACGTC. It is translated as CASSLTGTGVYEQYV.

This chain connects TRBV12-5 to TRBJ2-6; D unresolved. In germline, CDR1 is LGHNT, CDR2 FRNRAP. V dropped 4 bases and J dropped 0 bases, with 16 bases sitting between them. The CDR3 is made up of 18 amino acids. The CDR3 DNA follows: TGTGCTAGTGGTTCGATCGCAGTCCTCCGCTCTGGGGCCAACGTCCTGACTTTC. Amino acids: CASGSIAVLRSGANVLTF.

The V and J genes are TRBV19 and TRBJ2-1; 7 nucleotides match TRBD2. The junction had 3 bases not matched to a gene; V was cut back by 3 bases and J by 1 base. This CDR3 comprises 15 residues. Germline CDR1 is LNHDA and CDR2 is SQIVND (reference sequence). The CDR3 bases are TGTGCCAGTAGTATTACGGGAGGATCCTACAATGAGCAGTTCTTC. Protein sequence: CASSITGGSYNEQFF.

J is TRBJ1-5 and V is TRBV6-5; 8 bases line up with TRBD1. The CDR3 totals 14 residues. Germline V gene sequence: CDR1 MNHEY, CDR2 SVGAGI. V was clipped by 6 bases and J by 6 bases; unmatched bases: 7. The CDR3 protein is CASRRTGRVQPQHF. The CDR3 region has the DNA TGTGCCAGCAGACGGACAGGGCGGGTTCAGCCCCAGCATTTT.

This chain connects TRBV19 to TRBJ1-5; a possible D gene is TRBD1 (5 bases). Trimming stripped 9 bases from V and 0 bases from J, with 12 bases between. Germline loops: CDR1 LNHDA, CDR2 SQIVND (reference sequence). This CDR3 contains 14 residues. CDR3 sequence (DNA): TGTGCCAGCCGACAGTTTGATAGCAATCAGCCCCAGCATTTT. As protein: CASRQFDSNQPQHF.

This chain joins TRBV5-6 and TRBJ2-5; 7 bases agree with TRBD1. Germline V gene sequence: CDR1 SGHDT, CDR2 YYEEEE. CDR3 length: 14 residues. With 3 bases clipped from V and 5 bases from J, the junction kept 7 bases outside the gene matches. CDR3 loop: CASSSETGVETQYF. CDR3 DNA: TGTGCCAGCAGCTCAGAAACAGGGGTTGAGACCCAGTACTTC.

V gene TRBV6-5 combines with J gene TRBJ1-1; perhaps TRBD1 as D (5 bases). Trimming shortened V by 5 bases and J by 1 base, and 8 bases separated the two germline ends. CDR1 is MNHEY and CDR2 is SVGAGI in the germline V gene. The CDR3 is 13 amino acids. The CDR3 DNA is TGTGCCAGCAGTCCCACAGGGAACACTGAAGCTTTCTTT. It codes for CASSPTGNTEAFF.

J is TRBJ1-5 and V is TRBV2; TRBD1 is a possible D gene (5 bases). Germline loops: CDR1 SNHLY, CDR2 FYNNEI. The CDR3 totals 14 residues. Trimming cost V 7 bases and J 3 bases, with 13 bases left between them. CDR3 nucleotide sequence: TGTGCCAGCAAGAAGGGGTCGTCCAATCAGCCCCAGCATTTT. This sequence encodes CASKKGSSNQPQHF.

V gene TRBV4-3 combines with J gene TRBJ2-1; tentatively, D is TRBD1 (6 bases). V lost 0 bases, J lost 3 bases, and 18 bases lay in between. This CDR3 is 18 amino acids long. The germline V gene has CDR1 LGHNA and CDR2 YSLEER. CDR3 region: CASSQDSRGQSGYNEQFF. The CDR3 DNA reads as TGCGCCAGCAGCCAAGATTCCAGGGGACAAAGCGGCTACAATGAGCAGTTCTTC.

The DNA of the CDR3 is TGTGCTAGTGGTTTCGGTAACGTAGATACGCAGTATTTT. Translated, it gives CASGFGNVDTQYF. The chain carries TRBV12-5 and TRBJ2-3; D is ambiguous. The germline V gene has CDR1 LGHNT and CDR2 FRNRAP. This CDR3 region has 13 residues. The V and J ends lost 3 bases and 5 bases respectively, with 9 bases between them.

The V call is TRBV19, the J call TRBJ1-5, with 7 bases aligning to TRBD1. V lost 7 bases to trimming and J lost 4 bases; unmatched junction nucleotides: 7. This CDR3 comprises 14 residues. Per germline, CDR1 LNHDA and CDR2 SQIVND (reference sequence). The CDR3 nucleotides read TGTGCCAGTACCCCCGACAGGGTAAATCAGCCCCAGCATTTT. It yields the protein CASTPDRVNQPQHF.

V and J are TRBV18 and TRBJ2-2; 8 bases map to TRBD2. CDR1 and CDR2 from the germline V gene are KGHSH and LQKENI. V was pared by 4 bases and J by 6 bases, with 10 bases of the junction left unmatched. The CDR3 runs to 16 residues. The CDR3 sequence: CASSLMTSDVAGELFF. DNA of the CDR3: TGTGCCAGCTCACTCATGACTAGCGACGTGGCCGGGGAGCTGTTTTTT.

The chain combines TRBV13 with TRBJ1-6; D is unresolved. CDR3 length: 17 residues. Germline loops: CDR1 PRHDT, CDR2 FYEKMQ (reference sequence). V was shortened by 5 bases and J by 2 bases, with 16 bases between the two germline ends. Written as DNA, the CDR3 is TGTGCCAGCAGCCAACCGACTCGGGATCCCTATAATTCACCCCTCCACTTT. It codes for CASSQPTRDPYNSPLHF.

V usage is TRBV7-2 and J usage is TRBJ2-1, with D maybe TRBD2 (6 bases). CDR1 and CDR2 from the germline V gene are SGHTA and FQGNSA. The CDR3 contains 15 residues. Trimming shortened V by 1 base and J by 7 bases, and 14 bases separated the two germline ends. CDR3 in DNA: TGTGCCAGCAGCTTAGAACAACTAGCATCAAATGAGCAGTTCTTC. It codes for CASSLEQLASNEQFF.

CDR3 nucleotides: TGCGCCAGCAGCTTGAACCCTCGGGGGGACTATGGCTACACCTTC. It specifies CASSLNPRGDYGYTF. This sequence joins TRBV5-1 and TRBJ1-2, with D perhaps TRBD1 (5 bases). Trimming removed 1 base at V and 3 bases at J, with 13 bases between. The CDR3 is 15 amino acids. The germline gives CDR1 SGHRS, CDR2 YFSETQ. Combining the CDR3 with reference TRBV5-1 and TRBJ1-2 gives the whole variable domain KAGVTQTPRYLIKTRGQQVTLSCSPISGHRSVSWYQQTPGQGLQFLFEYFSETQRNKGNFPGRFSGRQFSNSRSEMNVSTLELGDSALYLCASSLNPRGDYGYTFGSGTRLTVV.

The chain joins TRBV6-2 or TRBV6-3 to TRBJ2-7, with 7 bases fitting TRBD1. J lost 6 bases, V lost 6 bases, and 14 bases had no gene match. CDR1 is MNHEY, CDR2 SVGEGT, per germline. This CDR3 is built from 15 residues. The CDR3 sequence: CASSHSGQEGLEQYF. CDR3 nucleotides: TGTGCCAGCAGCCACTCAGGACAGGAAGGGCTCGAGCAGTACTTC.

This chain's CDR3 is CASSLGAGTEAFF. The CDR3 bases are TGCGCCAGCAGCTTGGGGGCAGGGACTGAAGCTTTCTTT. V usage is TRBV5-1 and J usage is TRBJ1-1, with D perhaps TRBD1 (5 bases). Germline V gene lookup returns CDR1 SGHRS and CDR2 YFSETQ. The CDR3 runs 13 residues. V was clipped by 0 bases and J by 5 bases, with 8 bases between them.

The V call is TRBV9, the J call TRBJ2-7; D gene unclear. This CDR3 is built from 13 residues. V was clipped by 3 bases and J by 3 bases, with 10 bases between them. CDR1 and CDR2 (germline): SGDLS, YYNGEE. The CDR3 sequence is CASSARQDYEQYV. CDR3 nucleotide sequence: TGTGCCAGCAGCGCCCGGCAGGACTACGAGCAGTACGTC.

This clone was seen a handful of times. The V call is TRBV19, the J call TRBJ1-1, with D possibly being TRBD1 (5 bases). Trimming removed 2 bases from V and 5 bases from J, with 12 bases in between. Germline-derived CDR1 and CDR2 are LNHDA and SQIVND (reference sequence). The CDR3 length is 14 residues. CDR3: CASSIQGGFTEAFF. The CDR3 DNA is TGTGCCAGTAGTATACAGGGAGGGTTTACTGAAGCTTTCTTT.